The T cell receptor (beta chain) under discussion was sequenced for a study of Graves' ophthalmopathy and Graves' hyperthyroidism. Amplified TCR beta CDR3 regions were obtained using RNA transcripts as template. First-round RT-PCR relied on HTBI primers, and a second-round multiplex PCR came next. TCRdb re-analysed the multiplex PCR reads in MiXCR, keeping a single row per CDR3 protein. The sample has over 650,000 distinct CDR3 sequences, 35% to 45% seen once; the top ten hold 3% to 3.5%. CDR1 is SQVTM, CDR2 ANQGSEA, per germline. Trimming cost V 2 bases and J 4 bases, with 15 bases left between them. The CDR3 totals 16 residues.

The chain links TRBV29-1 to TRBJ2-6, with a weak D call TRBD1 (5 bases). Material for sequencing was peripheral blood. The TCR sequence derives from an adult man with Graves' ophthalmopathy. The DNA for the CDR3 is TGCAGCGTTGAAAGGGCAGGGAACACCGGGGCCAACGTCCTGACTTTC. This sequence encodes CSVERAGNTGANVLTF.